This passage covers 9 T cell receptor beta chains from one sample sequenced in a study of regulatory T cells in long-lasting Graves disease. Stated time point: newly diagnosed GD, antithyroid drugs for less than 3 months. With RNA extracted from PBMCs as input, the TCR library was made. Relying on iRepertoire HTBI primers and Arm-PCR of CDR3 regions, the team built TCR beta libraries. TCRdb recomputed calls from the multiplex PCR reads with MiXCR, one row per CDR3 protein. The repertoire holds 600,000 to 650,000 distinct CDR3 sequences, with about 15% as singletons. These data were likewise used in another study, on T cells in Graves' hyperthyroidism and ophthalmopathy.

The specimen comprised peripheral blood mononuclear cells (PBMCs), sampled at new diagnosis, from a patient treated with antithyroid drugs. These receptors were obtained from a woman aged 25 to 39 with Graves disease.

At least ten counts were recorded for this clonotype. The CDR3 sequence: CASSLLAGSGYNEQFF. CDR3 nucleotides: TGTGCCAGCAGCTTGTTGGCGGGGTCTGGCTACAATGAGCAGTTCTTC. The V call is TRBV7-3, the J call TRBJ2-1; D might be TRBD2 (6 bases). The CDR3 contains 16 residues. The V end lost 3 bases, the J end lost 3 bases, and 15 bases lay between the germline ends. CDR1 is SGHTA and CDR2 is FQGTGA in the germline V gene.

In regard to this clonotype: A clone one base away is much larger, so this may be a read error. The gene calls are TRBV29-1 and TRBJ2-1; a weak D match, TRBD1 (6 bases). This CDR3 is 11 amino acids long. CDR1 is SQVTM and CDR2 is ANQGSEA in the germline V gene. Trimming stripped 7 bases from V and 8 bases from J, with 12 bases between. The DNA for the CDR3 is TGCAGCGGGAGACAGGTCGATGAGCAGTTCTTC. This translates into CSGRQVDEQFF.

Regarding this clonotype: The junction shows a germline mismatch at one end, possibly a read error. This chain uses TRBV2 with TRBJ2-6; a possible D gene is TRBD2 (7 bases). The CDR3 runs to 14 residues. Per germline, CDR1 SNHLY and CDR2 FYNNEI. CDR3 loop: CASSEKAGASVLTF. CDR3 sequence (DNA): TGTGCCAGCAGTGAGAAGGCGGGGGCCAGCGTCCTGACTTTC.

The chain employs TRBV29-1 and TRBJ2-1; D unclear. This CDR3 is 15 amino acids long. V was shortened by 3 bases and J by 0 bases, with 12 bases between the two germline ends. Germline assignment: CDR1 SQVTM and CDR2 ANQGSEA. The CDR3: CSVDTQKSSYNEQFF. DNA of the CDR3: TGCAGCGTTGATACCCAGAAAAGCTCCTACAATGAGCAGTTCTTC.

The chain combines TRBV27 with TRBJ1-6; unclear D gene. Germline V gives CDR1 MNHEY, CDR2 SMNVEV (reference sequence). V lost 1 base, J lost 8 bases, and 15 bases lay in between. There are 16 residues in the CDR3. The CDR3 DNA follows: TGTGCCAGCAGTTTATGGGCAGGACGGGCCCATTCACCCCTCCACTTT. It is translated as CASSLWAGRAHSPLHF.

This clonotype was observed many times. V and J are TRBV20-1 and TRBJ2-1; tentative D call: TRBD1 (5 bases). V lost 5 bases and J 0 bases, leaving 11 bases between the germline ends. This CDR3 comprises 14 residues. CDR1 and CDR2 from the germline V gene are DFQATT and SNEGSKA (reference sequence). The CDR3 DNA is TGCAGTGCTGTGAAAGACAGCTCCTACAATGAGCAGTTCTTC. It is translated as CSAVKDSSYNEQFF.

In this sample, this clonotype turned up a few times. This chain joins TRBV4-1 and TRBJ2-3, with D unclear. CDR1 and CDR2 (germline): MGHRA, YSYEKL. CDR3 length equals 18 residues. V was shortened by 0 bases and J by 0 bases, with 16 bases between the two germline ends. The CDR3 DNA reads as TGCGCCAGCAGCCAAGATGCCGAGCAGGCGACTAGCACAGATACGCAGTATTTT. Protein sequence: CASSQDAEQATSTDTQYF.

This clonotype was seen more than once but under ten times. V gene TRBV30 combines with J gene TRBJ1-3; unclear D gene. The V and J ends lost 1 base and 3 bases respectively, with 7 bases between them. The CDR3 extends over 13 amino acids. Germline V gene sequence: CDR1 GTSNPN, CDR2 SVGIG (reference sequence). CDR3 residues: CAWSGGFGNTIYF. The CDR3 nucleotides read TGTGCCTGGAGTGGGGGTTTTGGAAACACCATATATTTT.

The sample holds many counts of this clonotype. This chain uses TRBV7-9 with TRBJ1-6, with 7 bases identical to TRBD1. The V and J ends lost 1 base and 8 bases, in that order; junction bases with no gene match: 2. Germline loops: CDR1 SEHNR, CDR2 FQNEAQ (reference sequence). CDR3 length: 14 amino acids. CDR3 sequence reads: CASSLEQGHSPLHF. The CDR3 DNA sequence: TGTGCCAGCAGCTTAGAACAGGGGCATTCACCCCTCCACTTT.